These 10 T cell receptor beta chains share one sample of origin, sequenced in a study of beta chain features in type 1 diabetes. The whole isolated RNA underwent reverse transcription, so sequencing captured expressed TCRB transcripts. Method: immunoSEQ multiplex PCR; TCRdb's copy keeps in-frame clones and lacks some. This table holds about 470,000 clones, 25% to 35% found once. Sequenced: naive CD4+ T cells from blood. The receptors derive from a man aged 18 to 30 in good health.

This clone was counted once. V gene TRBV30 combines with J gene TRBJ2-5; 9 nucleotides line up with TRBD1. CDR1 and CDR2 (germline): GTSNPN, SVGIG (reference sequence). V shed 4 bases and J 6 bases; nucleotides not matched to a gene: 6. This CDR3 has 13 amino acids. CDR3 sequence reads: CAWTGTGKKTQYF. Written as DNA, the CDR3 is TGTGCCTGGACCGGGACAGGGAAAAAGACCCAGTACTTC.

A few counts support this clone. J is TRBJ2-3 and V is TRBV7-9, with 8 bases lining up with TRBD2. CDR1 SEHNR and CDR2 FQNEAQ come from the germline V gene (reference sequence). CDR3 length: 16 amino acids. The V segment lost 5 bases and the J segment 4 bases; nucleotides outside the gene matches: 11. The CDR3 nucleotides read TGTGCCAGCAGCGCGCCTCCCGGGAGGGCCCCAGATACGCAGTATTTT. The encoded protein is CASSAPPGRAPDTQYF.

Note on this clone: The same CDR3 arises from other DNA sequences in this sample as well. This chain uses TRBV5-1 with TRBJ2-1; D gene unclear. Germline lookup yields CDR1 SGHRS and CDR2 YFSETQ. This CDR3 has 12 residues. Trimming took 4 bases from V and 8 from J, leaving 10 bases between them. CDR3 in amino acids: CASSLNEDEQFF. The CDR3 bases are TGCGCCAGCAGCCTTAATGAGGATGAGCAGTTCTTC.

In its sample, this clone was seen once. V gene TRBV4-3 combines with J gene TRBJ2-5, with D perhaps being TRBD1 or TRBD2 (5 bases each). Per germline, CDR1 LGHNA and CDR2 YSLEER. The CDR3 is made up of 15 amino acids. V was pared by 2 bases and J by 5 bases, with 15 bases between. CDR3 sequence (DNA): TGCGCCAGCAGCCAAAGACCCGGGACCCCGGAGACCCAGTACTTC. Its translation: CASSQRPGTPETQYF.

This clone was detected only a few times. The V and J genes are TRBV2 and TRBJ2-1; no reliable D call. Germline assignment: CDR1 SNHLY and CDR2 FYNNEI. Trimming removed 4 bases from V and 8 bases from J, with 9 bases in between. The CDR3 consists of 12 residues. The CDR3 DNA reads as TGTGCCAGCAGTGGAGAACGCGATGAGCAGTTCTTC. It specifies CASSGERDEQFF.

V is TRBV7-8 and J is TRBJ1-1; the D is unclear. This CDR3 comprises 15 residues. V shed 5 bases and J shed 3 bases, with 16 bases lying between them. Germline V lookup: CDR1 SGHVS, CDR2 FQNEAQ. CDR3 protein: CASSPKVISHTEAFF. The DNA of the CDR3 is TGTGCCAGCAGCCCCAAGGTAATATCCCACACTGAAGCTTTCTTT.

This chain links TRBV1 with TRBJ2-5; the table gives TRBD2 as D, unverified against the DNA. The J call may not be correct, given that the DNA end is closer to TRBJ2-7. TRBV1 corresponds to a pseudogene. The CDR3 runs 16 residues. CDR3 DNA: TGCACCAGCAGCCAAGAAGGGACTAGCGGGAGCCACGAGCAGTACTTC. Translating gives CTSSQEGTSGSHEQYF.

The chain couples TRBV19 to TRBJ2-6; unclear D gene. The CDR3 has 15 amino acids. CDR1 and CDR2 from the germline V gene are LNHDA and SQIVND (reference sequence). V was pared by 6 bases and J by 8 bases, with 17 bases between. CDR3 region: CASSNSRAPTNVLTF. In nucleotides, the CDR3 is TGTGCCAGTAGCAACTCGCGTGCCCCTACCAACGTCCTGACTTTC.

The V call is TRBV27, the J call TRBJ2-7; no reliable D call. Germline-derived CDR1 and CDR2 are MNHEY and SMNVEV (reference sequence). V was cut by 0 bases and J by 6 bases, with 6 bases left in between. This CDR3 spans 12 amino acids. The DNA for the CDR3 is TGTGCCAGCAGTTTATCGATGGGCGAGCAGTACTTC. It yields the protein CASSLSMGEQYF.

The chain's CDR3 is CASSWDRNTEAFF. CDR3 nucleotides: TGTGCCAGCAGCTGGGACAGGAACACTGAAGCTTTCTTT. The chain joins TRBV14 to TRBJ1-1; 7 nucleotides match TRBD1. V shed 5 bases and J 1 base; nucleotides not matched to a gene: 1. CDR3 length: 13 residues. Germline V lookup: CDR1 SGHDN, CDR2 FVKESK.